This T cell receptor (beta chain) was sequenced for a study of blood T cells in healthy people across ages. Each donor was a healthy Caucasian individual from Russia, aged roughly 6 to 90. This clonotype occurred a few times. V dropped 4 bases and J dropped 2 bases, with 13 bases sitting between them. Germline CDR1 and CDR2: KGHDR and SFDVKD. The CDR3 has 15 amino acids. The use of a sample-barcoded 5' primer and a J-beta primer mix characterized a second PCR of about 7 to 12 cycles. TCRdb re-analysed the 5' RACE reads in MiXCR, keeping a single row per CDR3 protein. In the table there are under 2,000,000 distinct CDR3 sequences, 49% of which are singletons.

The sequenced sample consisted of blood. The sequence was obtained from a woman aged 40 to 49 in good health. The genes are TRBV24-1 and TRBJ2-5; a weak D match, TRBD1 (6 bases). The CDR3 sequence is CATSDRRGGQETQYF. CDR3 DNA: TGTGCCACCAGTGACCGCAGGGGTGGACAAGAGACCCAGTACTTC.